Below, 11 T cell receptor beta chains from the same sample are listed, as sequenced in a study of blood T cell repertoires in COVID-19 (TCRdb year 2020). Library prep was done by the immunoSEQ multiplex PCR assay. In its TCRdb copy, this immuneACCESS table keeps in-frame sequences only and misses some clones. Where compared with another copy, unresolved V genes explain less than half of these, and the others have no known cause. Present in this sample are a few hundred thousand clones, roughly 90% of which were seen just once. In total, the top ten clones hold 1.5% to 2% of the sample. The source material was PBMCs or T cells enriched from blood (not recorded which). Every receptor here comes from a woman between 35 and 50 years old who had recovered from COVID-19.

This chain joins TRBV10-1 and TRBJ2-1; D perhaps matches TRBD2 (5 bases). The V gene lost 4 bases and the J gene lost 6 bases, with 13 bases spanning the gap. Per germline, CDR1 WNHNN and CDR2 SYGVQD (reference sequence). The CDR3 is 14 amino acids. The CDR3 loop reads CASSGGYQSNEQFF. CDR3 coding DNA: TGCGCCAGCAGTGGAGGGTATCAGAGCAATGAGCAGTTCTTC.

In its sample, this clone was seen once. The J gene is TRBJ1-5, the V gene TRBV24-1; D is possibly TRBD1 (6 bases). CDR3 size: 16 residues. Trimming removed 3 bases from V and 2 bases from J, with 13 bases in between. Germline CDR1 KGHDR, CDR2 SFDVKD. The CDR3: CATSDTGFVGNQPQHF. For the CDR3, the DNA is TGTGCCACCAGTGATACAGGGTTTGTTGGCAATCAGCCCCAGCATTTT.

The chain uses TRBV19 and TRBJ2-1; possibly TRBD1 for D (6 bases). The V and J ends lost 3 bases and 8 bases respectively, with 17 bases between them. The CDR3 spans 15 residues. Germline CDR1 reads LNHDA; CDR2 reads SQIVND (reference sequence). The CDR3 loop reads CASSIGLQGRDEQFF. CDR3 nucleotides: TGTGCCAGTAGTATCGGTCTTCAGGGGCGAGATGAGCAGTTCTTC.

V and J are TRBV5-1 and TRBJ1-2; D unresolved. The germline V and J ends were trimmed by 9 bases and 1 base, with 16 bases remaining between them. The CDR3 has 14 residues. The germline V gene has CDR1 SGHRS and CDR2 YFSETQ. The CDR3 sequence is CATSQGSSNYGYTF. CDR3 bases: TGCGCCACCTCTCAAGGTAGCAGTAACTATGGCTACACCTTC.

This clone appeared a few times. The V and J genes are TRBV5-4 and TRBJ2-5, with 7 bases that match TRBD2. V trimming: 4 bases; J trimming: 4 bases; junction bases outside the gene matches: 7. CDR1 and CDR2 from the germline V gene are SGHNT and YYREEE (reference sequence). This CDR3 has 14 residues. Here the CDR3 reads CASSETIAGETQYF. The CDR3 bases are TGTGCCAGCAGCGAAACTATAGCGGGAGAGACCCAGTACTTC.

CDR3 bases: TGTGCCAGCAGCCACCGGGGGGGGTTCGCCTACGAGCAGTACTTC. As protein: CASSHRGGFAYEQYF. The J gene is TRBJ2-7, the V gene TRBV7-2; 8 nucleotides match TRBD2. This CDR3 has 15 amino acids. In germline, CDR1 is SGHTA, CDR2 FQGNSA. V lost 5 bases and J lost 2; bases outside the gene matches: 8.

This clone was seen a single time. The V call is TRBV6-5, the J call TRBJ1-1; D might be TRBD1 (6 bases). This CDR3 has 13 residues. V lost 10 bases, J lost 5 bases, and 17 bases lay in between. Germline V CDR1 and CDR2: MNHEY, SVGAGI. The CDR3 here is CATGFGRGTEAFF. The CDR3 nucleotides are TGTGCCACCGGCTTCGGTAGGGGGACTGAAGCTTTCTTT.

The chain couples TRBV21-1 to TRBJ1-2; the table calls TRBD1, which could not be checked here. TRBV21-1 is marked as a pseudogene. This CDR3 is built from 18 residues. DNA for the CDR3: TGTGCCAGCAGCAATCTACCGGGACAGGTAACGGTAGTGGGTGGCTACACCTTC. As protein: CASSNLPGQVTVVGGYTF.

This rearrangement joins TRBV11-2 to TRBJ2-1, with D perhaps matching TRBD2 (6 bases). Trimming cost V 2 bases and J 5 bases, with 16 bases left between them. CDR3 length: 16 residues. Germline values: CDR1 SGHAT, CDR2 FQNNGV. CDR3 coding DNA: TGTGCCAGCAGCTTAAGGCGGGCTAGCGCGGACAATGAGCAGTTCTTC. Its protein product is CASSLRRASADNEQFF.

The DNA for the CDR3 is TGTGCCAGCAGCCAAAACATCGGAGTCAACGAGCAGTACTTC. The encoded protein is CASSQNIGVNEQYF. The gene calls are TRBV4-2 and TRBJ2-7; D call uncertain. The CDR3 sequence is 14 residues long. Germline V gene lookup returns CDR1 LGHNA and CDR2 YNFKEQ. The ends were cut back, 2 bases at V and 5 bases at J, with 13 bases in the middle.

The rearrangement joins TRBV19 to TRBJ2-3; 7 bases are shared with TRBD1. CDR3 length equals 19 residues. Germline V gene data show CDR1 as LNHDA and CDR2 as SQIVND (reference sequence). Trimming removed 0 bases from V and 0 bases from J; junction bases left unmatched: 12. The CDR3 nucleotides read TGTGCCAGTAGTATAGATCCCAGGACAGGAGCCGCTAGCACAGATACGCAGTATTTT. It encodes CASSIDPRTGAASTDTQYF.